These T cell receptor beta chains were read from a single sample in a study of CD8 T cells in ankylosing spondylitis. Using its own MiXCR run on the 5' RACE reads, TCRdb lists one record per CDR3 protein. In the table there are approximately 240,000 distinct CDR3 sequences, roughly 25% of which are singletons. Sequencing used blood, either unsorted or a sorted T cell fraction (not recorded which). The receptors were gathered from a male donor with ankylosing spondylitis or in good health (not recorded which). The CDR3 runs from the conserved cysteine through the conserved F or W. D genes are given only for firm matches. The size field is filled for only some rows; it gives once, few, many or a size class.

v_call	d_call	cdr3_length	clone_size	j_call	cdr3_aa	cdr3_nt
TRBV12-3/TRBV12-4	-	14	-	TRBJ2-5	CASSPPMVGETQYF	TGTGCCAGCAGTCCCCCTATGGTCGGTGAGACCCAGTACTTC
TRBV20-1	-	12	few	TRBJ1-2	CSARSQGYGYTF	TGCAGTGCTAGATCACAGGGTTATGGCTACACCTTC
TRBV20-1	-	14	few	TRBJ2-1	CSALDPGSYNEQFF	TGCAGTGCTTTGGACCCAGGCTCCTACAATGAGCAGTTCTTC
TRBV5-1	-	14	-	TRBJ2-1	CASSLDPDDNEQFF	TGCGCCAGCAGCTTGGACCCCGACGACAATGAGCAGTTCTTC
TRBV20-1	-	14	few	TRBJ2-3	CSARWGDHTDTQYF	TGCAGTGCTAGGTGGGGGGATCACACAGATACGCAGTATTTT
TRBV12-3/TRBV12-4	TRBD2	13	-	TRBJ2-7	CASRTSGGYEQYF	TGTGCCAGCAGGACTAGCGGGGGGTACGAGCAGTACTTC
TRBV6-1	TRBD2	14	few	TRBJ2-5	CARKTGRREKTQYF	TGTGCCCGCAAAACCGGGAGGAGGGAGAAGACCCAGTACTTC
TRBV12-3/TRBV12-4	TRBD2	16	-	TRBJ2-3	CASSLGAGGLTDTQYF	TGTGCCAGCAGTTTAGGGGCGGGGGGGCTGACAGATACGCAGTATTTT
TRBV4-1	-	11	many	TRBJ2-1	CASKEYNEQFF	TGCGCCAGCAAGGAGTACAATGAGCAGTTCTTC
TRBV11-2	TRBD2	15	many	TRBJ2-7	CASSLNPGGGYEQYF	TGTGCCAGCAGCTTAAACCCGGGAGGGGGCTACGAGCAGTACTTC
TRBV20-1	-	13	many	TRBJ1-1	CSATRQANTEAFF	TGCAGTGCCACAAGACAGGCCAACACTGAAGCTTTCTTT
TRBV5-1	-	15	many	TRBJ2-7	CASSLGQEASYEQYF	TGCGCCAGCAGCTTGGGGCAGGAAGCCTCCTACGAGCAGTACTTC
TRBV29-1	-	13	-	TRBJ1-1	CSLWGGGNTEAFF	TGCAGCCTATGGGGCGGGGGGAACACTGAAGCTTTCTTT
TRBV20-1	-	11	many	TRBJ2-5	CSARQLETQYF	TGCAGTGCGAGACAGTTGGAGACCCAGTACTTC
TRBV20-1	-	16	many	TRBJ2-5	CSGHPSLWGRQETQYF	TGCAGTGGACACCCTAGCTTGTGGGGGAGACAAGAGACCCAGTACTTC
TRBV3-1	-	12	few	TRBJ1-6	CASSGTDSPLHF	TGTGCCAGCAGCGGGACGGATTCACCCCTCCACTTT
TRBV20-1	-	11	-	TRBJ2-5	CSARTIETQYF	TGCAGTGCTAGAACGATAGAGACCCAGTACTTC
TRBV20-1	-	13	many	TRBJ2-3	CSGPQGSTDTQYF	TGCAGTGGCCCCCAAGGGAGCACAGATACGCAGTATTTT
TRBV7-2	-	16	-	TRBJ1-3	CASSLGTPSSGNTIYF	TGTGCCAGCAGCTTAGGGACGCCGAGCTCTGGAAACACCATATATTTT
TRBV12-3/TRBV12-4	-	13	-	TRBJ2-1	CASSLIIANEQFF	TGTGCCAGCAGTTTAATTATCGCCAATGAGCAGTTCTTC
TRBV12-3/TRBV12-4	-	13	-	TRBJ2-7	CASIYSGRHEQYF	TGTGCCAGCATCTACTCGGGGCGCCACGAGCAGTACTTC
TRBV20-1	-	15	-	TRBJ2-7	CSAREDVREAYEQYF	TGCAGTGCTAGAGAGGACGTCAGGGAAGCCTACGAGCAGTACTTC
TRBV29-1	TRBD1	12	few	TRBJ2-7	CSVEDRGDEQYF	TGCAGCGTTGAGGACAGGGGCGACGAGCAGTACTTC
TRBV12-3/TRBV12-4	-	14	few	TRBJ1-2	CASSFRYDNYGYTF	TGTGCCAGCAGTTTTAGATATGATAACTATGGCTACACCTTC
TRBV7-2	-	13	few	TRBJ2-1	CASSLGQDNEQFF	TGTGCCAGCAGCTTAGGACAGGACAATGAGCAGTTCTTC
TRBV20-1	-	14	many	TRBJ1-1	CSAATPLGGTEAFF	TGCAGTGCTGCGACTCCCCTCGGAGGCACTGAAGCTTTCTTT
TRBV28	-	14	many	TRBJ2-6	CASRARSGANVLTF	TGTGCCAGCAGGGCTAGGTCTGGGGCCAACGTCCTGACTTTC
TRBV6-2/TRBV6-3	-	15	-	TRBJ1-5	CASSSVSGPTQPQHF	TGTGCCAGCAGTAGCGTATCCGGGCCAACCCAGCCCCAGCATTTT
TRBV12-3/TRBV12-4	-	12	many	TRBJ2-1	CASSLHPNEQFF	TGTGCCAGCAGTCTACATCCCAATGAGCAGTTCTTC
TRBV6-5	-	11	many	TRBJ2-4	CASSTKNIQYF	TGTGCCAGCAGTACGAAAAACATTCAGTACTTC
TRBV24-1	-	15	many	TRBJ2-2	CATSDFRGNTGELFF	TGTGCCACCAGTGATTTCAGGGGGAACACCGGGGAGCTGTTTTTT